This TCR beta chain was identified in a study of T cell changes during pregnancy in multiple sclerosis. V lost 3 bases and J lost 1, with 9 bases in between. Germline V lookup: CDR1 SQVTM, CDR2 ANQGSEA. The CDR3 is 13 residues long. The assay was immunoSEQ multiplex PCR, and TCRdb's table has in-frame clones only and misses some. The sample includes 20,000 to 25,000 clones, 85% to 95% of them seen just once. The sequenced sample was CD8+ T cells from peripheral blood mononuclear cells, obtained in the third trimester of pregnancy. This TCR derives from a female donor with multiple sclerosis, enrolled in a pregnancy study. The V call is TRBV29-1, the J call TRBJ1-1, with unresolved D. The CDR3 protein is CSVENSQNTEAFF. Written as DNA, the CDR3 is TGCAGCGTTGAGAACAGCCAGAACACTGAAGCTTTCTTT. Looking up the rest from reference TRBV29-1 and TRBJ1-1 gives the full variable domain: SAVISQKPSRDICQRGTSLTIQCQVDSQVTMMFWYRQQPGQSLTLIATANQGSEATYESGFVIDKFPISRPNLTFSTLTVSNMSPEDSSIYLCSVENSQNTEAFFGQGTRLTVV.